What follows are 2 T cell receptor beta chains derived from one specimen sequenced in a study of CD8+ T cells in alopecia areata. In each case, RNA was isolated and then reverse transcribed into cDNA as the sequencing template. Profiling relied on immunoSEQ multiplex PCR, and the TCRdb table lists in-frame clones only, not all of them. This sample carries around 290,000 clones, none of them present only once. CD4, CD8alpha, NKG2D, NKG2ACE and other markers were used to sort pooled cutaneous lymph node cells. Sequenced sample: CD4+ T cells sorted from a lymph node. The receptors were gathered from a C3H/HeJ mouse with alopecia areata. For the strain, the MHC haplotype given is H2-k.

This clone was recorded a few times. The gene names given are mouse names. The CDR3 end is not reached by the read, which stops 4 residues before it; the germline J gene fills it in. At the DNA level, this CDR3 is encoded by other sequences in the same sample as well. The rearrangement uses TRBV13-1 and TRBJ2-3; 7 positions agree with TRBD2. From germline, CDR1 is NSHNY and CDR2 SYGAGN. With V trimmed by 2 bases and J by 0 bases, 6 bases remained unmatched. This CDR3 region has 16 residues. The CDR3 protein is CASSDGGGSSAETLYF. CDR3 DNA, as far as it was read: TGTGCCAGCAGTGACGGTGGGGGGTCTAGTGCAGAA.

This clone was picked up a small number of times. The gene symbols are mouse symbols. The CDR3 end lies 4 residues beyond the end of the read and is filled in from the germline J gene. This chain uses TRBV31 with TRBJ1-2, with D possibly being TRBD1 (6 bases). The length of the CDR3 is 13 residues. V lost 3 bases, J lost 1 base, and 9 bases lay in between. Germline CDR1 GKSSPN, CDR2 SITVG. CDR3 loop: CAWRGTLNSDYTF. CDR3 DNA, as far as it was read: TGTGCCTGGAGGGGGACACTAAACTCC. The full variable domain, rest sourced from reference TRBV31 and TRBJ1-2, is AQTIHQWPVAEIKAVGSPLSLGCTIKGKSSPNLYWYWQATGGTLQQLFYSITVGQVESVVQLNLSASRPKDDQFILSTEKLLLSHSGFYLCAWRGTLNSDYTFGSGTRLLVI.